These 27 T cell receptor beta chains came from one sample sequenced in a study of blood T cells in healthy people across ages. Primers used in a second PCR of roughly 7 to 11 cycles were a sample-barcoded 5' primer and a J-beta primer mix. TCRdb independently ran MiXCR on the 5' RACE reads; one entry per CDR3 protein. The table shows over 1,500,000 distinct CDR3 sequences, with around 48% occurring only once. The sequenced sample was blood. These receptor sequences come from a woman in her thirties or forties in good health.

The chain joins TRBV28 to TRBJ2-5; the match to TRBD2 covers 14 bases. CDR1 and CDR2 from the germline V gene are MDHEN and SYDVKM. V gave up 8 bases and J gave up 0 bases; unmatched junction bases: 8. The CDR3 runs 17 residues. DNA of the CDR3: TGTGCCAGCCTCGGAAGGACTAGCGGGGGGTACCAAGAGACCCAGTACTTC. Translating it yields CASLGRTSGGYQETQYF. Looking up the rest from reference TRBV28 and TRBJ2-5 gives the full variable domain: DVKVTQSSRYLVKRTGEKVFLECVQDMDHENMFWYRQDPGLGLRLIYFSYDVKMKEKGDIPEGYSVSREKKERFSLILESASTNQTSMYLCASLGRTSGGYQETQYFGPGTRLLVL.

The CDR3 nucleotides read TGTGCCAGCAGTTATGACGGTTTGAAGCCCCAGCATTTT. Translating gives CASSYDGLKPQHF. The chain employs TRBV6-5 and TRBJ1-5; no reliable D call. The CDR3 extends over 13 amino acids. V lost 3 bases and J 8 bases, leaving 11 bases between the germline ends. Germline loops: CDR1 MNHEY, CDR2 SVGAGI.

DNA of the CDR3: TGTGCCAGCAGTTCTTTGGCGCAGAAATTCACAGATACGCAGTATTTT. Residues: CASSSLAQKFTDTQYF. The V and J genes are TRBV6-6 and TRBJ2-3; the D is unclear. Germline CDR1 MNHNY, CDR2 SVGAGI (reference sequence). The CDR3 has 16 amino acids. With 4 bases removed from V and 2 bases from J, the gap between germline ends came to 16 bases.

This chain connects TRBV3-1 to TRBJ2-1; TRBD1 matches at 9 bases. The germline gives CDR1 LGHDT, CDR2 YNNKEL (reference sequence). CDR3 length: 14 amino acids. V shed 4 bases, J shed 5 bases, and the junction held 3 bases outside the gene matches. CDR3 sequence reads: CASSRGDRDNEQFF. The CDR3 DNA sequence: TGTGCCAGCAGCCGCGGGGACAGGGACAATGAGCAGTTCTTC.

This clonotype has only a few counts. This chain uses TRBV5-1 with TRBJ2-1; D uncertain. The CDR3 is 12 residues long. Germline V gene lookup returns CDR1 SGHRS and CDR2 YFSETQ. Between the trimmed V and J ends, which lost 0 bases and 9 bases, there was a span of 7 bases. CDR3 DNA sequence: TGCGCCAGCAGCTTGGCCGGGCTTGAGCAGTTCTTC. Translation gives CASSLAGLEQFF.

The J gene is TRBJ1-2, the V gene TRBV15, with 8 bases lining up with TRBD1. The CDR3 loop spans 14 amino acids. Per the germline V gene, CDR1 is LNHNV and CDR2 is YYDKDF (reference sequence). Trimming removed 0 bases from V and 8 bases from J; junction bases left unmatched: 5. The CDR3 region has the DNA TGTGCCACCAGCAGAGATCAGGGGGCTGAGGGCTACACCTTC. This gives the protein CATSRDQGAEGYTF.

The chain recombines TRBV6-2 or TRBV6-3 with TRBJ1-1; the match to TRBD1 covers 8 bases. Germline trimming cut 6 bases from V and 4 bases from J; bases unmatched to any gene: 7. This CDR3 has 14 residues. From germline, CDR1 is MNHEY and CDR2 SVGEGT. CDR3 coding DNA: TGTGCCAGCAGGATAAATACAGGGGGCACTGAAGCTTTCTTT. It yields the protein CASRINTGGTEAFF.

V and J are TRBV6-2 or TRBV6-3 and TRBJ1-4; 7 positions agree with TRBD1. This CDR3 is built from 16 residues. The V and J ends lost 6 bases and 0 bases, in that order; junction bases with no gene match: 7. Germline V gene lookup returns CDR1 MNHEY and CDR2 SVGEGT. In DNA form, the CDR3 reads TGTGCCAGCAGACCGGGACAGCGGCCAACTAATGAAAAACTGTTTTTT. It translates to CASRPGQRPTNEKLFF.

This chain links TRBV27 with TRBJ2-7; D might be TRBD1 (5 bases). The CDR3 totals 14 residues. Between the trimmed V and J ends, which lost 3 bases and 0 bases, there was a span of 9 bases. CDR1 is MNHEY, CDR2 SMNVEV, per germline (reference sequence). The CDR3 region is CASSFQQDSYEQYF. As DNA, the CDR3 is TGTGCCAGCAGTTTCCAACAGGACTCCTACGAGCAGTACTTC.

This clonotype has more than one count but fewer than ten. This chain links TRBV6-5 with TRBJ2-1, with 9 bases that match TRBD2. This CDR3 is built from 13 residues. Losses at the gene ends were 9 bases for V and 6 bases for J; bases not matched to a gene: 6. In germline, CDR1 is MNHEY, CDR2 SVGAGI. The CDR3 sequence: CASRAGGRNEQFF. In DNA form, the CDR3 reads TGTGCCAGTAGGGCGGGGGGGCGCAATGAGCAGTTCTTC.

The chain recombines TRBV7-2 with TRBJ2-3, with TRBD2 identical over 12 bases. J was trimmed by 6 bases and V by 5 bases; bases with no gene match: 21. The germline V gene has CDR1 SGHTA and CDR2 FQGNSA. This CDR3 spans 20 amino acids. In DNA form, the CDR3 reads TGTGCCAGCAGCCCCAAGGTCCCCCTACTAGCGGGGGGACTAGCGGATACGCAGTATTTT. It encodes CASSPKVPLLAGGLADTQYF.

The chain recombines TRBV27 with TRBJ1-2; tentative D call: TRBD1 (5 bases). The germline V and J ends were trimmed by 2 bases and 4 bases, with 11 bases remaining between them. The CDR3 sequence is 14 residues long. The germline CDR1 and CDR2 sequences are MNHEY and SMNVEV (reference sequence). Here the CDR3 reads CASSLTGLSYGYTF. CDR3 nucleotide sequence: TGTGCCAGCAGTTTAACGGGGCTAAGCTATGGCTACACCTTC.

This chain joins TRBV6-2 or TRBV6-3 and TRBJ2-2, with 7 bases identical to TRBD2. CDR3 length: 15 amino acids. After removal of 4 bases from V and 6 bases from J, the junction contained 8 bases not matched to a gene. CDR1 MNHEY and CDR2 SVGEGT come from the germline V gene. The CDR3 nucleotides are TGTGCCAGCAGTTCCTCCCGACTAGCCCCCGGGGAGCTGTTTTTT. Translated, it gives CASSSSRLAPGELFF.

For this clonotype: The germline gene is not matched at one end of the junction; a read error may be the cause. This rearrangement joins TRBV4-2 to TRBJ1-2; possibly TRBD1 for D (6 bases). The CDR3 runs to 16 residues. Germline lookup yields CDR1 LGHNA and CDR2 YNFKEQ. The CDR3 DNA reads as TGTGTCAGCAGCCAAGCTAGCGGGGGGCAGAACTATGGCTACACCTTC. Amino acid sequence: CVSSQASGGQNYGYTF.

The chain is built from TRBV4-3 and TRBJ1-2, with TRBD1 identical over 8 bases. Trimming took 1 base from V and 7 from J; bases not matched to a gene: 8. Germline loops: CDR1 LGHNA, CDR2 YSLEER. The CDR3 contains 15 residues. Here the CDR3 DNA reads TGCGCCAGCAGCCAAGTGGGGCCAGGGGGCGGTGGCTACACCTTC. Its translation: CASSQVGPGGGGYTF.

This clonotype was seen more than once but under ten times. The V and J genes are TRBV11-2 and TRBJ2-5; D perhaps matches TRBD2 (5 bases). Matching the DNA end better, TRBJ2-7 makes the J call doubtful. CDR1 is SGHAT, CDR2 FQNNGV, per germline. The CDR3 runs 13 residues. The CDR3 DNA follows: TGTGCCAGCAGCAACCATGAAGGAGGCGAGCAGTACTTC. This gives the protein CASSNHEGGEQYF.

V gene TRBV10-3 combines with J gene TRBJ1-1; no reliable D call. Germline CDR1 is ENHRY and CDR2 is SYGVKD. This CDR3 region has 16 residues. V lost 6 bases, J lost 1 base, and 18 bases lay in between. CDR3 sequence: CAIRDIFDTPNTEAFF. CDR3 in DNA: TGTGCCATCAGAGATATATTCGATACACCGAACACTGAAGCTTTCTTT.

In this sample, this clonotype turned up a few times. The chain combines TRBV6-1 with TRBJ2-1; 12 nucleotides line up with TRBD2. The CDR3 extends over 16 amino acids. V shed 4 bases, J shed 7 bases, and the junction held 8 bases outside the gene matches. Germline-derived CDR1 and CDR2 are MNHNS and SASEGT. The CDR3 is CASSALAGGLQNEQFF. CDR3 bases: TGTGCCAGCAGTGCCCTAGCGGGGGGGCTGCAGAATGAGCAGTTCTTC.

This clonotype came up a few times. The rearrangement uses TRBV15 and TRBJ2-3; weak D call: TRBD2 (5 bases). The CDR3 has 16 residues. Germline CDR1 and CDR2: LNHNV and YYDKDF (reference sequence). Trimming left V 0 bases short and J 4 bases short, with 14 bases between. The CDR3 is CATSRDSGGWADTQYF. The CDR3 DNA reads TGTGCCACCAGCAGAGATTCTGGCGGGTGGGCAGATACGCAGTATTTT.

The chain uses TRBV20-1 and TRBJ1-2; TRBD1 matches at 8 bases. After removal of 6 bases from V and 8 bases from J, the junction contained 14 bases not matched to a gene. CDR1 and CDR2 (germline): DFQATT, SNEGSKA (reference sequence). The CDR3 has 14 residues. This chain's CDR3 is CSATTGDRGSGYTF. The CDR3 nucleotides read TGCAGTGCCACGACTGGCGACAGGGGAAGCGGCTACACCTTC.

This chain uses TRBV5-5 with TRBJ2-3; D may match TRBD1 or TRBD2 (5 bases each). The CDR3 length is 14 residues. V lost 7 bases and J lost 5, with 17 bases in between. Germline V gene lookup returns CDR1 SGHKS and CDR2 YYEKEE (reference sequence). Written as DNA, the CDR3 is TGTGCCAGCTTCACGGCAGGGACGAAAGATACGCAGTATTTT. Its protein product is CASFTAGTKDTQYF.

This clonotype was picked up one time. V is TRBV18 and J is TRBJ1-2; 7 bases match TRBD1. Germline V gives CDR1 KGHSH, CDR2 LQKENI. The V segment lost 3 bases and the J segment 5 bases; nucleotides outside the gene matches: 9. CDR3 size: 15 residues. CDR3 nucleotide sequence: TGTGCCAGCTCACCGGAGACAGGGCGCGTTTATGGCTACACCTTC. This encodes CASSPETGRVYGYTF.

The chain couples TRBV7-2 to TRBJ2-4, with D perhaps matching TRBD2 (7 bases). The CDR3 has 16 residues. Germline CDR1 is SGHTA and CDR2 is FQGNSA. V shed 3 bases and J shed 1 base, with 13 bases lying between them. CDR3 sequence (DNA): TGTGCCAGCAGCTTGGGGGGGCCCCCGGCCAAAAACATTCAGTACTTC. Amino acid sequence: CASSLGGPPAKNIQYF. Supplemented by reference TRBV7-2 and TRBJ2-4, the full variable domain reads GAGVSQSPSNKVTEKGKDVELRCDPISGHTALYWYRQSLGQGLEFLIYFQGNSAPDKSGLPSDRFSAERTGGSVSTLTIQRTQQEDSAVYLCASSLGGPPAKNIQYFGAGTRLSVL.

V usage is TRBV20-1 and J usage is TRBJ2-1, with TRBD1 identical over 7 bases. V lost 1 base to trimming and J lost 6 bases; unmatched junction nucleotides: 3. The germline V gene encodes CDR1 DFQATT and CDR2 SNEGSKA (reference sequence). This CDR3 is built from 13 residues. CDR3 DNA sequence: TGCAGTGCTAGAGGTCGACAGGGCAATGAGCAGTTCTTC. The encoded protein is CSARGRQGNEQFF.

This chain uses TRBV3-1 with TRBJ2-5, with TRBD1 identical over 9 bases. The CDR3 is 16 amino acids. V dropped 4 bases and J dropped 3; count of bases not matched to a gene: 9. CDR1 is LGHDT, CDR2 YNNKEL, per germline (reference sequence). The CDR3 nucleotides are TGTGCCAGCAGCCCGACCGGACAGGGGAAGAAAGAGACCCAGTACTTC. It is translated as CASSPTGQGKKETQYF.

The J gene is TRBJ2-1, the V gene TRBV11-3, with TRBD2 matching 10 bases. The J segment lost 10 bases and the V segment lost 0 bases, leaving 9 bases of the junction unmatched. The CDR3 is 16 amino acids. CDR1 and CDR2 from the germline V gene are SGHNT and YENEEA. The CDR3, as DNA: TGTGCCAGCAGCTTAGATTGGGCTAGCGGGGGTTCGGAGCAGTTCTTC. It translates to CASSLDWASGGSEQFF.

Only a few counts were recorded for this clonotype. V usage is TRBV15 and J usage is TRBJ2-7; the match to TRBD1 covers 11 bases. This CDR3 spans 16 amino acids. Germline V CDR1 and CDR2: LNHNV, YYDKDF (reference sequence). The junction had 5 bases not matched to a gene; V was cut back by 1 base and J by 3 bases. Here the CDR3 DNA reads TGTGCCACCAGCAGAGGTCCGGGACAGGGGGACTACGAGCAGTACTTC. This encodes CATSRGPGQGDYEQYF.